This TCR beta chain derives from a study of early T cells in non-severe SARS-CoV-2 infection. This clonotype has ten or more counts. Unique molecular identifiers tagged individual cDNA molecules. TCRdb re-called the 5' RACE reads with MiXCR, one entry per CDR3 protein. The data contain tens of thousands of distinct CDR3 sequences, 9.5% to 15% of them singletons. This CDR3 region has 11 residues. The germline V gene has CDR1 SGHNT and CDR2 YENEEA. Trimming removed 7 bases at V and 8 bases at J, with 11 bases between. The clonotype originates from an adult who was a healthcare worker with PCR-confirmed SARS-CoV-2 infection or an uninfected control (not recorded which). The sequenced sample consisted of whole blood. The V and J genes are TRBV11-3 and TRBJ1-2; possible D gene TRBD1, 6 bases. The CDR3 region has the DNA TGTGCCAGCAAGGGGGGAGACGGCTACACCTTC. It codes for CASKGGDGYTF.